This entry concerns a single T cell receptor beta chain. Its antigen is unidentified. The PCR used 60 Vbeta and 13 Jbeta primers. Clones were sequenced by immunoSEQ multiplex PCR, and TCRdb holds only the in-frame ones, with some missing. Seen here are about 98,000 clones, more than 65% observed once, and the top ten hold 7% to 9%. This record belongs to a study of cytomegalovirus exposure and HLA in healthy donors. General study results and limits: CMV serostatus was the sole immune exposure information available.

J lost 6 bases, V lost 4 bases, and 10 bases had no gene match. The CDR3 runs 15 residues. Germline-derived CDR1 and CDR2 are SNHLY and FYNNEI. The clonotype originates from a human donor in good health. The chain has TRBV2 and TRBJ1-2, with TRBD1 matching over 8 bases. The sample comprised PBMCs. Written as DNA, the CDR3 is TGTGCCAGCAGTGTAAAAGGCAGGGGGCTGGATGGCTACACCTTC. Its translation: CASSVKGRGLDGYTF.